This T cell receptor (beta chain) was sequenced for a study of blood T cells in healthy people across ages. General study points: Among T cells, TCR beta diversity per million cells dropped roughly linearly as age rose.

The table lists this clonotype with many counts. Its antigen is unknown. V shed 4 bases and J 6 bases; nucleotides not matched to a gene: 8. CDR3 length: 15 amino acids. Germline V gene data show CDR1 as LGHNA and CDR2 as YNFKEQ. PCR was performed a second time for about 7 to 11 cycles using a sample-barcoded 5' primer and a J-beta primer mix. TCRdb recomputed calls from the 5' RACE reads with MiXCR, one row per CDR3 protein. The table records 900,000 to 950,000 distinct CDR3 sequences, almost 30% of them present only once. This sample also belongs to another study, concerning T cells of mothers and their children. That work adds: It was observed that no persistent microchimeric T cell clones could be detected.

This clonotype originated in a woman between 40 and 55 years old in good health. This chain links TRBV4-2 with TRBJ2-3; 9 bases fit TRBD2. The sample was blood. The DNA for the CDR3 is TGTGCCAGCAGCCGCCTCGGCGGGGGGGCGGATACGCAGTATTTT. This sequence encodes CASSRLGGGADTQYF.